These 7 T cell receptor beta chains share one sample of origin, sequenced in a study of shared clonotypes between healthy human individuals. The repertoire was sequenced with immunoSEQ multiplex PCR; TCRdb's copy has only in-frame clones and lacks some. Here the sample spans around 83,000 clones, 60% to 70% being singletons. The source material was memory CD8+ T cells sorted from blood. Subset here: CD45RO+ cells pooled with CCR7-negative TemRA cells. These receptors all stem from a man under 40 in good health.

The V and J genes are TRBV9 and TRBJ2-1; no clear D gene. V was pared by 2 bases and J by 0 bases, with 6 bases between. CDR3 length: 14 residues. CDR1 SGDLS and CDR2 YYNGEE come from the germline V gene. The chain's CDR3 is CASSVQDSYNEQFF. In DNA, the CDR3 is TGTGCCAGCAGCGTCCAGGACTCCTACAATGAGCAGTTCTTC. Combining the CDR3 with reference TRBV9 and TRBJ2-1 gives the whole variable domain DSGVTQTPKHLITATGQRVTLRCSPRSGDLSVYWYQQSLDQGLQFLIQYYNGEERAKGNILERFSAQQFPDLHSELNLSSLELGDSALYFCASSVQDSYNEQFFGPGTRLTVL.

This clone was picked up one time. CDR3 in amino acids: CASSQSGTSYNEQFF. CDR3 in DNA: TGTGCCAGCAGCCAGAGCGGGACCTCCTACAATGAGCAGTTCTTC. The genes are TRBV28 and TRBJ2-1, with 7 bases fitting TRBD2. The V gene end was trimmed by 6 bases and the J gene end by 0 bases; junction bases not matched to a gene: 5. The CDR3 sequence is 15 residues long. CDR1 is MDHEN and CDR2 is SYDVKM in the germline V gene.

This clone was seen a handful of times. The chain recombines TRBV6-4 with TRBJ1-5; D gene uncertain. CDR1 and CDR2 from the germline V gene are MRHNA and SNTAGT. V dropped 2 bases and J dropped 6 bases, with 20 bases sitting between them. The CDR3 runs 17 residues. In DNA form, the CDR3 reads TGTGCCAGCAGTGACACCGTGGGTACCCAGTCGGTTCAGCCCCAGCATTTT. Its translation: CASSDTVGTQSVQPQHF.

This clone was recorded only once. CDR3 loop: CASSGGSGSIENIQYF. Here the CDR3 DNA reads TGTGCCAGCAGCGGGGGTAGCGGGAGCATTGAAAACATTCAGTACTTC. The V and J genes are TRBV5-4 and TRBJ2-4, with 9 bases lining up with TRBD2. The CDR3 is made up of 16 amino acids. V shed 4 bases and J 5 bases; nucleotides not matched to a gene: 10. Per the germline V gene, CDR1 is SGHNT and CDR2 is YYREEE (reference sequence).

For the CDR3, the DNA is TGTGCCAGCAATGGGGGACTAGACTACAATGAGCAGTTCTTC. Protein sequence: CASNGGLDYNEQFF. This chain links TRBV7-9 with TRBJ2-1; TRBD2 aligns across 8 bases. Per germline, CDR1 SEHNR and CDR2 FQNEAQ (reference sequence). Trimming took 7 bases from V and 3 from J; bases not matched to a gene: 5. This CDR3 contains 14 residues. Using reference TRBV7-9 and TRBJ2-1 for the parts outside the CDR3, the full variable domain is DTGVSQNPRHKITKRGQNVTFRCDPISEHNRLYWYRQTLGQGPEFLTYFQNEAQLEKSRLLSDRFSAERPKGSFSTLEIQRTEQGDSAMYLCASNGGLDYNEQFFGPGTRLTVL.

The V gene is TRBV7-8, the J gene TRBJ2-1, with a possible D match to TRBD2 (6 bases). The CDR3 is 16 amino acids. V was trimmed by 6 bases and J by 8 bases, leaving 23 bases between them. Germline-derived CDR1 and CDR2 are SGHVS and FQNEAQ. The CDR3: CASRRTRRAKVHEQFF. CDR3 nucleotides: TGTGCCAGCAGACGAACCCGGAGGGCCAAAGTACATGAGCAGTTCTTC.

CDR3 residues: CASSLGDPQYEQFF. The CDR3 DNA follows: TGTGCCAGCAGCTTAGGGGACCCGCAGTATGAGCAGTTCTTC. This chain joins TRBV11-2 and TRBJ2-1; either TRBD1 or TRBD2 may supply D (5 bases each). The germline V and J ends were trimmed by 1 base and 8 bases, with 12 bases remaining between them. The germline gives CDR1 SGHAT, CDR2 FQNNGV. There are 14 residues in the CDR3.